The next 19 T cell receptor beta chains were all read from a single sample in a study of T cells after posttransplantation cyclophosphamide. Clones were sequenced by immunoSEQ multiplex PCR, and TCRdb holds only the in-frame ones, with some missing. Captured here are under 45,000 clones, none seen once; the top ten comprise approximately 6.3%. The sample consisted of PBMCs. These receptors were taken from a man aged 30 to 45 in good health and a related stem cell transplant donor.

This clone was recorded many times. The chain joins TRBV28 to TRBJ1-1; D is perhaps TRBD1 (5 bases). CDR1 is MDHEN, CDR2 SYDVKM, per germline. Trimming removed 6 bases at V and 14 bases at J, with 28 bases between. The CDR3 length is 15 residues. The CDR3 sequence: CASRKLAGRVAGGFF. The CDR3 DNA is TGTGCCAGCAGGAAATTGGCCGGCAGGGTCGCCGGTGGATTCTTT.

In its sample, this clone was seen many times. The chain carries TRBV4-1 and TRBJ2-2; D ambiguous. Per germline, CDR1 MGHRA and CDR2 YSYEKL. Trimming stripped 0 bases from V and 0 bases from J, with 8 bases between. The CDR3 runs 16 residues. This chain's CDR3 is CASSQEGRTNTGELFF. DNA for the CDR3: TGCGCCAGCAGCCAAGAGGGCAGAACGAACACCGGGGAGCTGTTTTTT.

This clone was seen many times. The CDR3 protein is CASSSGGGISTDTQYF. The CDR3 DNA follows: TGTGCCAGCAGTTCAGGTGGGGGGATTAGCACAGATACGCAGTATTTT. The rearrangement uses TRBV12-3 or TRBV12-4 and TRBJ2-3, with D maybe TRBD2 (6 bases). With 4 bases removed from V and 0 bases from J, the gap between germline ends came to 14 bases. The CDR3 sequence is 16 residues long.

The J gene is TRBJ2-2, the V gene TRBV7-3, with 8 bases aligning to TRBD2. The CDR3 spans 17 residues. Per the germline V gene, CDR1 is SGHTA and CDR2 is FQGTGA. The V segment lost 3 bases and the J segment 4 bases; nucleotides outside the gene matches: 10. For the CDR3, the DNA is TGTGCCAGCAGCTTCGATCCGGGACTAGAGGGCACCGGGGAGCTGTTTTTT. As protein: CASSFDPGLEGTGELFF.

This clone has at least ten counts. The chain joins TRBV28 to TRBJ1-5, with TRBD1 as a possible D gene (5 bases). Trimming cost V 1 base and J 7 bases, with 17 bases left between them. The germline CDR1 and CDR2 sequences are MDHEN and SYDVKM. The CDR3 consists of 16 residues. As DNA, the CDR3 is TGTGCCAGCAGTTTATCCCAGGGTGCGGGGAAACAGCCCCAGCATTTT. It specifies CASSLSQGAGKQPQHF. Variable domain in full (rest from reference TRBV28 and TRBJ1-5): DVKVTQSSRYLVKRTGEKVFLECVQDMDHENMFWYRQDPGLGLRLIYFSYDVKMKEKGDIPEGYSVSREKKERFSLILESASTNQTSMYLCASSLSQGAGKQPQHFGDGTRLSIL.

Ten or more counts support this clone. This chain uses TRBV18 with TRBJ2-7, with D perhaps matching TRBD1 (8 bases). CDR1 is KGHSH, CDR2 LQKENI, per germline. The CDR3 consists of 18 residues. Trimming left V 2 bases short and J 2 bases short, with 22 bases between. The CDR3 DNA sequence: TGTGCCAGCTCACCAAGATCGGCCACAGGGGGGGTTCCCTACGAGCAGTACTTC. This translates into CASSPRSATGGVPYEQYF.

The sample holds a few counts of this clone. In DNA, the CDR3 is TGTGCCAGCAGCTATAGCGGGGGGGAAGAGACCCAGTACTTC. Its protein product is CASSYSGGEETQYF. This chain links TRBV5-5 with TRBJ2-5; 11 nucleotides agree with TRBD2. This CDR3 is built from 14 residues. Germline V gene sequence: CDR1 SGHKS, CDR2 YYEKEE (reference sequence). With V trimmed by 3 bases and J by 3 bases, 1 base remained unmatched.

This clone was found many times. V usage is TRBV5-6 and J usage is TRBJ1-3, with D unresolved. Germline lookup yields CDR1 SGHDT and CDR2 YYEEEE. Trimming took off 6 bases at V and 0 bases at J, with 10 bases between the two ends. The CDR3 has 14 amino acids. The CDR3 DNA reads TGTGCCAGCACCCTTGCAGTCTCTGGAAACACCATATATTTT. It specifies CASTLAVSGNTIYF.

This clone was recorded many times. This chain uses TRBV19 with TRBJ1-2; 7 nucleotides line up with TRBD1. Germline CDR1 and CDR2: LNHDA and SQIVND (reference sequence). The CDR3 has 16 amino acids. The ends lost 4 bases at V and 3 bases at J; junction bases unmatched: 11. Here the CDR3 DNA reads TGTGCCAGTAGTAACCCAGACAGACAGGGAGACTATGGCTACACCTTC. Translating it yields CASSNPDRQGDYGYTF.

This clone was seen at least ten times. The chain uses TRBV4-1 and TRBJ2-3, with TRBD2 matching 8 bases. CDR1 is MGHRA and CDR2 is YSYEKL in the germline V gene. This CDR3 spans 16 amino acids. The ends lost 1 base at V and 6 bases at J; junction bases unmatched: 9. This CDR3 reads CASSQGSSGDWDTQYF. DNA of the CDR3: TGCGCCAGCAGCCAAGGTAGTAGCGGGGATTGGGATACGCAGTATTTT.

This clone was recorded at least ten times. This chain uses TRBV9 with TRBJ2-2; D perhaps matches TRBD1 (6 bases). The V end was cut by 4 bases, the J end by 3 bases, with 13 bases between. The length of the CDR3 is 15 residues. Germline-derived CDR1 and CDR2 are SGDLS and YYNGEE. CDR3: CASSPRDTYTGELFF. CDR3 coding DNA: TGTGCCAGCAGCCCCCGGGACACTTACACCGGGGAGCTGTTTTTT.

In this sample, this clone turned up many times. The chain couples TRBV28 to TRBJ2-7; tentatively, D is TRBD1 (6 bases). CDR1 and CDR2 (germline): MDHEN, SYDVKM. With 3 bases removed from V and 2 bases from J, the gap between germline ends came to 8 bases. The CDR3 covers 13 residues. CDR3 residues: CASSLTGTYEQYF. In DNA, the CDR3 is TGTGCCAGCAGTTTGACAGGTACCTACGAGCAGTACTTC.

Many counts were recorded for this clone. The chain recombines TRBV4-2 with TRBJ2-5, with TRBD1 matching over 11 bases. V was clipped by 3 bases and J by 6 bases; unmatched bases: 9. The CDR3 covers 16 residues. Germline V gene sequence: CDR1 LGHNA, CDR2 YNFKEQ. DNA for the CDR3: TGTGCCAGCAGCCAGGAACCCGGGACAGGGGGACAGACCCAGTACTTC. Its protein product is CASSQEPGTGGQTQYF.

Comments on this clone: A much more abundant neighbour one base away suggests this may be a read error. The V gene is TRBV6-5, the J gene TRBJ1-1; 7 nucleotides agree with TRBD1. The CDR3 covers 13 residues. Trimming at V came to 8 bases and at J to 1 base, leaving 4 bases not matched to a gene. Germline assignment: CDR1 MNHEY and CDR2 SVGAGI. The CDR3 DNA sequence: TGTGCCAGCCGGGGACAGAGGAACACTGAAGCTTTCTTT. It codes for CASRGQRNTEAFF.

In its sample, this clone was seen many times. CDR3 in DNA: TGTGCCAGCAGTACCGCGTCGCAGGGGCTGTGGGAGACCCAGTACTTC. Translated: CASSTASQGLWETQYF. This chain uses TRBV5-8 with TRBJ2-5, with D possibly matching TRBD1 (6 bases). The germline V and J ends were trimmed by 5 bases and 5 bases, with 22 bases remaining between them. CDR1 and CDR2 (germline): SGHTS, YDEGEE. This CDR3 is built from 16 residues.

In this sample, this clone turned up many times. The chain uses TRBV28 and TRBJ1-5; possibly TRBD1 for D (6 bases). This CDR3 has 13 residues. Per the germline V gene, CDR1 is MDHEN and CDR2 is SYDVKM. V lost 10 bases to trimming and J lost 4 bases, with 14 bases between them. DNA for the CDR3: TGTGCCACCTTCCGGGACATTAATCAGCCCCAGCATTTT. Translating it yields CATFRDINQPQHF.

This clone was seen repeatedly, ten times or more. As DNA, the CDR3 is TGTGCCAGCAGCCAAGGAGGTACGGGGACTGAAGCTTTCTTT. It codes for CASSQGGTGTEAFF. The chain joins TRBV14 to TRBJ1-1; D unclear. Germline loops: CDR1 SGHDN, CDR2 FVKESK. V lost 1 base and J lost 5, with 11 bases in between. This CDR3 has 14 amino acids.

This clone has a count of ten or more. The chain couples TRBV14 to TRBJ1-2; D possibly corresponds to TRBD1 (6 bases). V lost 3 bases to trimming and J lost 7 bases, with 12 bases between them. This CDR3 comprises 13 residues. Germline assignment: CDR1 SGHDN and CDR2 FVKESK. CDR3 region: CASSQGAFGGYTF. The CDR3 DNA reads TGTGCCAGCAGCCAGGGGGCATTCGGTGGCTACACCTTC.

This clone was found many times. The chain combines TRBV4-1 with TRBJ2-7; the D gene is possibly TRBD2 (7 bases). The length of the CDR3 is 15 residues. Germline CDR1 reads MGHRA; CDR2 reads YSYEKL. V was trimmed by 1 base and J by 6 bases, leaving 16 bases between them. CDR3 nucleotide sequence: TGCGCCAGCAGCCAAGGGTGGGGGGGCTCTAGCGAGCAGTACTTC. Translated, it gives CASSQGWGGSSEQYF.